Listed below are T cell receptor beta chains from one sample, sequenced in a study of cytomegalovirus exposure and HLA in healthy donors. The protocol was immunoSEQ multiplex PCR, while the TCRdb copy is restricted to in-frame clones and leaves out a portion. The data contain about 150,000 clones, around 80% of them singletons. The material sequenced was PBMCs. All receptors come from a woman aged 40 to 55 in good health and CMV-seropositive. Each CDR3 is given with its conserved first and last residue. The order of the fields is V gene, J gene, D gene, clone size, CDR3 DNA, CDR3 protein. D genes are given only for firm matches. Clone size appears in some rows only: once, few, many, or a class for an expanded clone.

V gene: TRBV28; J gene: TRBJ1-3; D gene: .; clone size: .; CDR3 DNA: TGTGCGGGGGGTGTTGGGTTCTCTGGAAACACCATATATTTT; CDR3 protein: CAGGVGFSGNTIYF
V gene: TRBV28; J gene: TRBJ2-3; D gene: TRBD2; clone size: .; CDR3 DNA: TGTGCCAGCAGTTTAACGACTAGCTTTAATAAAGATACGCAGTATTTT; CDR3 protein: CASSLTTSFNKDTQYF
V gene: TRBV6-4; J gene: TRBJ2-2; D gene: TRBD1; clone size: once; CDR3 DNA: TGTGCCAGCAGTGAACTTGTTGGGACAGGGGGCCCGAACACCGGGGAGCTGTTTTTT; CDR3 protein: CASSELVGTGGPNTGELFF
V gene: TRBV4-3; J gene: TRBJ1-1; D gene: .; clone size: few; CDR3 DNA: TGCGCCAGCAGCCAAGATACTGCCCCGAACACTGAAGCTTTCTTT; CDR3 protein: CASSQDTAPNTEAFF
V gene: TRBV29-1; J gene: TRBJ2-7; D gene: TRBD2; clone size: .; CDR3 DNA: TGCAGCGTTGATAGCGGGGGGTCCTACGAGCAGTACTTC; CDR3 protein: CSVDSGGSYEQYF
V gene: TRBV7-2; J gene: TRBJ2-5; D gene: TRBD1; clone size: .; CDR3 DNA: TGTGCCAGCAGCGCGCGAGGGGGCAGGGTTCAAGAGACCCAGTACTTC; CDR3 protein: CASSARGGRVQETQYF
V gene: TRBV2; J gene: TRBJ2-7; D gene: TRBD2; clone size: .; CDR3 DNA: TGTGCCAGCAGTCCGGGGGGGGTGGACAACGAGCAGTACTTC; CDR3 protein: CASSPGGVDNEQYF
V gene: TRBV2; J gene: TRBJ2-2; D gene: TRBD2; clone size: .; CDR3 DNA: TGTGCCAGCAAACTAGCGGGGGGGACCACCGGGGAGCTGTTTTTT; CDR3 protein: CASKLAGGTTGELFF
V gene: TRBV5-1; J gene: TRBJ1-6; D gene: .; clone size: .; CDR3 DNA: TGCGCCAGCAGCGAGATTGGTGCGGCTTCACCCCTCCACTTT; CDR3 protein: CASSEIGAASPLHF
V gene: TRBV6-5; J gene: TRBJ1-1; D gene: .; clone size: .; CDR3 DNA: TGTGCCAGCAGAGGACAGATGAACACTGAAGCTTTCTTT; CDR3 protein: CASRGQMNTEAFF
V gene: TRBV10-1; J gene: TRBJ2-7; D gene: .; clone size: .; CDR3 DNA: TGCGCCAGCAGTGATTCTGGCAGCTCCTACGAGCAGTACTTC; CDR3 protein: CASSDSGSSYEQYF
V gene: TRBV5-1; J gene: TRBJ2-5; D gene: .; clone size: .; CDR3 DNA: TGCGCCAGCAGCTCCCCCCGGACAGAAGAGACCCAGTACTTC; CDR3 protein: CASSSPRTEETQYF
V gene: TRBV20-1; J gene: TRBJ1-1; D gene: .; clone size: .; CDR3 DNA: TGCAGTGCTGGGGGCCAGGAAGCTTTCTTT; CDR3 protein: CSAGGQEAFF
V gene: TRBV9; J gene: TRBJ1-2; D gene: .; clone size: .; CDR3 DNA: TGTGCCAGCAGCATGAGCCAAGCTAACTATGGCTACACCTTC; CDR3 protein: CASSMSQANYGYTF
V gene: TRBV7-9; J gene: TRBJ1-3; D gene: TRBD1; clone size: .; CDR3 DNA: TGTGCCAGCAGCTCACAGGGGGCTGGAAACACCATATATTTT; CDR3 protein: CASSSQGAGNTIYF
V gene: TRBV30; J gene: TRBJ2-7; D gene: .; clone size: once; CDR3 DNA: TGTGCCTGGATCCTGCATGGGGGCAGGTACGAGCAGTACTTC; CDR3 protein: CAWILHGGRYEQYF
V gene: TRBV5-1; J gene: TRBJ2-5; D gene: .; clone size: .; CDR3 DNA: TGCGCCAGCAGCCCGGAGGACTCCTACGCAGAGACCCAGTACTTC; CDR3 protein: CASSPEDSYAETQYF
V gene: TRBV5-4; J gene: TRBJ1-1; D gene: TRBD1; clone size: .; CDR3 DNA: TGTGCCAGCAGCTTCCCGACAGGGGAGTTCACTGAAGCTTTCTTT; CDR3 protein: CASSFPTGEFTEAFF
V gene: TRBV28; J gene: TRBJ1-2; D gene: TRBD1; clone size: .; CDR3 DNA: TGTGCCAGCAGTTTGTTAGCAGGGGGCTATGGCTACACCTTC; CDR3 protein: CASSLLAGGYGYTF
V gene: TRBV19; J gene: TRBJ1-4; D gene: .; clone size: .; CDR3 DNA: TGTGCCAGTAGTATGGGCCGGGGAGGAGGTGAAAAACTGTTTTTT; CDR3 protein: CASSMGRGGGEKLFF
V gene: TRBV5-5; J gene: TRBJ1-5; D gene: TRBD1; clone size: once; CDR3 DNA: TGTGCCAGCAGCTTGGTTGTAGGGGGCGCGGATCGGAATCAGCCCCAGCATTTT; CDR3 protein: CASSLVVGGADRNQPQHF
V gene: TRBV27; J gene: TRBJ2-2; D gene: .; clone size: .; CDR3 DNA: TGTGCCAGCAAATTATCTAGCATCGGGGAGCTGTTTTTT; CDR3 protein: CASKLSSIGELFF
V gene: TRBV25-1; J gene: TRBJ2-3; D gene: .; clone size: few; CDR3 DNA: TGTGCCAGCAGTCCAGCCTGGGGCAACCCTAGCACAGATACGCAGTATTTT; CDR3 protein: CASSPAWGNPSTDTQYF
V gene: TRBV5-1; J gene: TRBJ2-7; D gene: TRBD2; clone size: .; CDR3 DNA: TGCGCCAGCAGCTTGTTCAGCGGGAGCGGTTACGAGCAGTACTTC; CDR3 protein: CASSLFSGSGYEQYF
V gene: TRBV7-9; J gene: TRBJ2-6; D gene: .; clone size: .; CDR3 DNA: TGTGCCAGCAGCTTAACTACGGGGGCTGGGGCCAACGTCCTGACTTTC; CDR3 protein: CASSLTTGAGANVLTF
V gene: TRBV2; J gene: TRBJ2-7; D gene: .; clone size: .; CDR3 DNA: TGTGCCAGCAGGTACGCAGGCTACGAGCAGTACTTC; CDR3 protein: CASRYAGYEQYF
V gene: TRBV28; J gene: TRBJ1-4; D gene: .; clone size: .; CDR3 DNA: TGTGCCACCGCCCCTGGGGGGGGTGGTGAAAAACTGTTTTTT; CDR3 protein: CATAPGGGGEKLFF
V gene: TRBV10-3; J gene: TRBJ1-2; D gene: .; clone size: .; CDR3 DNA: TGTGCCATCAGTTCACAGGGATATGGCTACACCTTC; CDR3 protein: CAISSQGYGYTF
V gene: TRBV9; J gene: TRBJ2-1; D gene: TRBD1; clone size: .; CDR3 DNA: TGTGCCAGCAGCCCTAGGGGGACAGGGTATGATGAGCAGTTCTTC; CDR3 protein: CASSPRGTGYDEQFF
V gene: TRBV30; J gene: TRBJ1-5; D gene: TRBD1; clone size: .; CDR3 DNA: TGTGCCTGGAGTGTACCAGGGGGGAGCAATCAGCCCCAGCATTTT; CDR3 protein: CAWSVPGGSNQPQHF
V gene: TRBV4-3; J gene: TRBJ2-4; D gene: TRBD1; clone size: .; CDR3 DNA: TGCGCCAGCAGCCCCCAACCGAGGACAGGGGAATTTCTAGCCAAAAACATTCAGTACTTC; CDR3 protein: CASSPQPRTGEFLAKNIQYF
V gene: TRBV14; J gene: TRBJ2-3; D gene: TRBD1; clone size: .; CDR3 DNA: TGTGCCAGCAGCCACCCGGGACAGACATACACAGATACGCAGTATTTT; CDR3 protein: CASSHPGQTYTDTQYF
V gene: TRBV10-3; J gene: TRBJ1-3; D gene: .; clone size: .; CDR3 DNA: TGTGCCACCTGGACACCCGACTCTGGAAACACCATATATTTT; CDR3 protein: CATWTPDSGNTIYF
V gene: TRBV6-5; J gene: TRBJ2-5; D gene: .; clone size: .; CDR3 DNA: TGTGCCAGCAGCCTTGGAGGGGTCGGGGAGACCCAGTACTTC; CDR3 protein: CASSLGGVGETQYF
V gene: TRBV27; J gene: TRBJ2-7; D gene: TRBD1; clone size: .; CDR3 DNA: TGTGCCAGCTCGACAGGGACCTACGAGCAGTACTTC; CDR3 protein: CASSTGTYEQYF
V gene: TRBV4-1; J gene: TRBJ2-3; D gene: TRBD2; clone size: .; CDR3 DNA: TGCGCCAGCAGCCAGCTGGGGACTAGCGGGAGTCATGGTACGCAGTATTTT; CDR3 protein: CASSQLGTSGSHGTQYF
V gene: TRBV6-5; J gene: TRBJ2-2; D gene: TRBD2; clone size: .; CDR3 DNA: TGTGCCAGCGGAGGACTAGCGGGAGAAGCCGGGGAGCTGTTTTTT; CDR3 protein: CASGGLAGEAGELFF
V gene: TRBV28; J gene: TRBJ2-4; D gene: TRBD1; clone size: .; CDR3 DNA: TGTGCCAGCAGTTTAGGGCCAGGGGGCGAAGGAGCCAAAAACATTCAGTACTTC; CDR3 protein: CASSLGPGGEGAKNIQYF
V gene: TRBV4-2; J gene: TRBJ1-1; D gene: .; clone size: .; CDR3 DNA: TGTGCCAGCAGCCAAGGAGGTTTTGAAGCTTTCTTT; CDR3 protein: CASSQGGFEAFF
V gene: TRBV30; J gene: TRBJ2-1; D gene: .; clone size: .; CDR3 DNA: TGTGCCTGGAAAGACGCAGGGTACAATGAGCAGTTCTTC; CDR3 protein: CAWKDAGYNEQFF
V gene: TRBV6-5; J gene: TRBJ1-1; D gene: TRBD1; clone size: .; CDR3 DNA: TGTGCCAGCAGCTGGGACAGCCTGGGGAACACTGAAGCTTTCTTT; CDR3 protein: CASSWDSLGNTEAFF
V gene: TRBV19; J gene: TRBJ1-4; D gene: TRBD1; clone size: .; CDR3 DNA: TGTGCCAGTAGTGAACAGGGGCTCGGAAGGACTAATGAAAAACTGTTTTTT; CDR3 protein: CASSEQGLGRTNEKLFF
V gene: TRBV7-8; J gene: TRBJ1-6; D gene: .; clone size: .; CDR3 DNA: TGTGCCAGCAGCTTAATTAACAGGAACAATTCACCCCTCCACTTT; CDR3 protein: CASSLINRNNSPLHF
V gene: TRBV13; J gene: TRBJ1-1; D gene: TRBD1; clone size: once; CDR3 DNA: TGTGCCAGCAGCCCCCCGGGACAGGGGGCAGGGAACACTGAAGCTTTCTTT; CDR3 protein: CASSPPGQGAGNTEAFF